The present T cell receptor (beta chain) was sequenced within a study of cytomegalovirus exposure and HLA in healthy donors. Germline values: CDR1 LNHDA, CDR2 SQIVND (reference sequence). The CDR3 is 14 amino acids. With 5 bases clipped from V and 7 bases from J, the junction kept 10 bases outside the gene matches. Amplification used 60 Vbeta primers and 13 Jbeta primers. TCRdb keeps only in-frame clones here, not all; method: immunoSEQ multiplex PCR. Of some 150,000 clones in the sample, roughly 80% were seen once. Sequencing was carried out using PBMCs. The sequence came from a woman aged 40 to 55 in good health and CMV-seropositive. The V gene is TRBV19, the J gene TRBJ1-1; 7 positions agree with TRBD1. The CDR3 loop reads CASSLADRVGEAFF. Written as DNA, the CDR3 is TGTGCCAGTAGTTTGGCCGACAGGGTCGGTGAAGCTTTCTTT.